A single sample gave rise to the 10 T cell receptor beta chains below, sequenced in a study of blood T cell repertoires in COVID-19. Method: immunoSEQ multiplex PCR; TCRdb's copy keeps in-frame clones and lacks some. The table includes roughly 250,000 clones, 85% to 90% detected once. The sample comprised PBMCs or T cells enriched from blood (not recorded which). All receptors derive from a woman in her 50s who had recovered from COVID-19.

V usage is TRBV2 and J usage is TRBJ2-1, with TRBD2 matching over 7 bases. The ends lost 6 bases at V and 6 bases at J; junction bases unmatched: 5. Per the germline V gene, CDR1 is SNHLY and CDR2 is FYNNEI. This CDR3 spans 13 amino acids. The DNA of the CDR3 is TGTGCCAGCAGCCGGGACTACCTCAATGAGCAGTTCTTC. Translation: CASSRDYLNEQFF. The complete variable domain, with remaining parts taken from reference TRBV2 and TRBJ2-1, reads EPEVTQTPSHQVTQMGQEVILRCVPISNHLYFYWYRQILGQKVEFLVSFYNNEISEKSEIFDDQFSVERPDGSNFTLKIRSTKLEDSAMYFCASSRDYLNEQFFGPGTRLTVL.

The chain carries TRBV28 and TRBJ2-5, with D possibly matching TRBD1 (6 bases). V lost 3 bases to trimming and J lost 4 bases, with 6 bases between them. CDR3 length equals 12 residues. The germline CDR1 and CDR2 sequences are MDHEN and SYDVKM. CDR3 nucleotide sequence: TGTGCCAGCAGTTTCAGGGGAGAGACCCAGTACTTC. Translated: CASSFRGETQYF.

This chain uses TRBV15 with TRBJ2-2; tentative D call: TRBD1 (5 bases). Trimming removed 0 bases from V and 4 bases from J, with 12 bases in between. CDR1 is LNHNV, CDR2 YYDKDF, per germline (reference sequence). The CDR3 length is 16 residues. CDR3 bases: TGTGCCACCAGCAGAGATCATCAAAGGGGCACCGGGGAGCTGTTTTTT. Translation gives CATSRDHQRGTGELFF.

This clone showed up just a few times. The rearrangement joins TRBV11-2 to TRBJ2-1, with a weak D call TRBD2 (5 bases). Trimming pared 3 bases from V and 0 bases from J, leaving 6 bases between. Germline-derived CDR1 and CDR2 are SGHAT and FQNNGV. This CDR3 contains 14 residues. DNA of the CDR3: TGTGCCAGCAGCTTTCGGGGCTCCTACAATGAGCAGTTCTTC. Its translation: CASSFRGSYNEQFF.

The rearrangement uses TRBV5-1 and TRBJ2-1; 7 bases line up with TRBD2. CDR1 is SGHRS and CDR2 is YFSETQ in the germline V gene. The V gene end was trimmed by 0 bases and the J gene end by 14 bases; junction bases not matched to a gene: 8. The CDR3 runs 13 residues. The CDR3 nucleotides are TGCGCCAGCAGCTTGGAGGTAGCGGGTATCAAGTTCTTC. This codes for CASSLEVAGIKFF.

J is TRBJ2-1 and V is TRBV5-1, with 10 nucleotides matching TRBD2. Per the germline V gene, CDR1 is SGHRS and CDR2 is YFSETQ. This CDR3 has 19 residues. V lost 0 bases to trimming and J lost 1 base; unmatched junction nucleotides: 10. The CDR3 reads CASSLDPSGSDSSYNEQFF. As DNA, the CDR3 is TGCGCCAGCAGCTTGGATCCTAGCGGGAGTGATAGTTCCTACAATGAGCAGTTCTTC.

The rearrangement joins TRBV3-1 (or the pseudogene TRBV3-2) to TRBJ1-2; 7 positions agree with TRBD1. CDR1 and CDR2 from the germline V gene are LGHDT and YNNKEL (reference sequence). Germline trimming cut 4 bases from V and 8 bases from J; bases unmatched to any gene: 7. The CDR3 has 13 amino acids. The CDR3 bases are TGTGCCAGCAGCCTCGACAGGGAGATCGGCTACACCTTC. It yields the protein CASSLDREIGYTF.

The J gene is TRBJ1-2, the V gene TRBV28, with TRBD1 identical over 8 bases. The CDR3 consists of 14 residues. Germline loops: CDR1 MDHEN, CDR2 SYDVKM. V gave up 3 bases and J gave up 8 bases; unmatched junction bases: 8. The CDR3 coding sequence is TGTGCCAGCAGTTTGGGACAGGTTAGAACAGGCTACACCTTC. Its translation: CASSLGQVRTGYTF.

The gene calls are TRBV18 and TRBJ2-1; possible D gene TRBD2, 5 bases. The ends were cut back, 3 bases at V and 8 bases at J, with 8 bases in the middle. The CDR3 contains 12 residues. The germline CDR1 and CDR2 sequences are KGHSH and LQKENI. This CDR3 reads CASSPVRDEQFF. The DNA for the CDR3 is TGTGCCAGCTCACCTGTGAGGGATGAGCAGTTCTTC.

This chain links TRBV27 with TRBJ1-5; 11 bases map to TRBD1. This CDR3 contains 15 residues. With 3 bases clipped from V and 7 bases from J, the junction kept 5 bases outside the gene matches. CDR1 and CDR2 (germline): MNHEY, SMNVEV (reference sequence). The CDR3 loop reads CASSFGTGGRQPQHF. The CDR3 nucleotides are TGTGCCAGCAGTTTTGGGACAGGGGGTCGGCAGCCCCAGCATTTT.